These 3 T cell receptor beta chains were all obtained from the same sample, sequenced in a study of T cell responses to AZD1222 COVID-19 vaccine. Only in-frame clones appear in the TCRdb table, and some are missing; sequencing was by immunoSEQ multiplex PCR. The profile shows approximately 120,000 clones, more than 85% of them singletons. The source was peripheral blood, collected on day 0 of AZD1222 vaccination. All receptors derive from an adult in good health.

This clone has only a few counts. V gene TRBV5-1 combines with J gene TRBJ2-3; no definite D call. The V gene lost 6 bases and the J gene lost 0 bases, with 5 bases spanning the gap. The CDR3 runs to 12 residues. In germline, CDR1 is SGHRS, CDR2 YFSETQ. The CDR3 DNA follows: TGCGCCAGCAAGGGCAGCACAGATACGCAGTATTTT. Residues: CASKGSTDTQYF.

This clone was seen only a few times. The CDR3 DNA sequence: TGTGCCAGCAGCCCGGGGACAGGGGGCCCCACGCGCTACGAGCAGTACTTC. It codes for CASSPGTGGPTRYEQYF. The rearrangement joins TRBV11-2 to TRBJ2-7, with TRBD1 matching 12 bases. Germline-derived CDR1 and CDR2 are SGHAT and FQNNGV. The CDR3 length is 17 residues. J lost 3 bases, V lost 5 bases, and 11 bases had no gene match.

J is TRBJ2-3 and V is TRBV7-3; D ambiguous. Germline CDR1 SGHTA, CDR2 FQGTGA. V lost 0 bases to trimming and J lost 2 bases, with 6 bases between them. This CDR3 has 14 amino acids. The CDR3 DNA is TGTGCCAGCAGCTTAACTAATCCCACAGATACGCAGTATTTT. Protein sequence: CASSLTNPTDTQYF.